This paragraph reports one T cell receptor (beta chain). The assay was immunoSEQ multiplex PCR, and TCRdb's table has in-frame clones only and misses some. The table includes over 25,000 clones, over 75% detected once. V shed 4 bases and J 4 bases; nucleotides not matched to a gene: 6. There are 14 residues in the CDR3. The germline gives CDR1 SGHDN, CDR2 FVKESK. This sample stems from a study of preoperative IRX-2 immunotherapy in early breast cancer. Regarding treatment: preoperative locoregional IRX-2 cytokine immunotherapy. Patients received preoperative, locoregional IRX-2 cytokine immunotherapy in a phase Ib study.

The receptor's source is a human donor with breast cancer. The sample was lymph node tissue, taken after IRX-2 immunotherapy. The gene calls are TRBV14 and TRBJ1-2; 7 positions agree with TRBD1. CDR3 amino acids: CASSPRQGGYGYTF. DNA of the CDR3: TGTGCCAGCAGCCCGAGACAGGGAGGCTATGGCTACACCTTC.